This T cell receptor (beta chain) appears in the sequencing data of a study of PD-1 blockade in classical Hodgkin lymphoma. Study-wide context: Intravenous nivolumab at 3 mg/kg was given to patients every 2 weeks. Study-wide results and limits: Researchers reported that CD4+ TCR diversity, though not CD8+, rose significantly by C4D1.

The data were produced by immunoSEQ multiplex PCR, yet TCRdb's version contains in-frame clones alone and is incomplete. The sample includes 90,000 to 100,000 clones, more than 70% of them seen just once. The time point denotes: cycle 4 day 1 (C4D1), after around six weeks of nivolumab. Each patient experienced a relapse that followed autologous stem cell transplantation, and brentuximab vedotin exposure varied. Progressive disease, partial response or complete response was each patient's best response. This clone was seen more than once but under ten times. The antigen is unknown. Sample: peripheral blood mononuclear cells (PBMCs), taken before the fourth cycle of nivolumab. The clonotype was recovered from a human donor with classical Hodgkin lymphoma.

The CDR3 loop is CASSQDRVQHF. The CDR3 DNA reads as TGTGCCAGCAGCCAAGACAGGGTCCAGCATTTT. The chain is built from TRBV7-2 and TRBJ1-5, with 7 bases matching TRBD1. CDR1 SGHTA and CDR2 FQGNSA come from the germline V gene. The trim removed 5 bases at V and 12 bases at J, leaving 4 bases unmatched. The CDR3 length is 11 residues.